Listed here is a single TCR beta chain. The antigen is not known. The use of a sample-barcoded 5' primer and a J-beta primer mix characterized a second PCR of about 7 to 12 cycles. TCRdb itself ran the 5' RACE reads through MiXCR, one entry per CDR3 protein. Of 650,000 to 700,000 distinct CDR3 sequences in the sample, roughly 32% are singletons; the top ten hold just over 15%. The CDR3 is 10 residues long. Germline CDR1 and CDR2: DFQATT and SNEGSKA (reference sequence). V lost 5 bases, J lost 12 bases, and 11 bases lay in between. The data stem from a study of blood T cells in healthy people across ages. Study-wide results and limits: There were more naive CD4+ cells and higher diversity in long-lived donors than in aged donors.

Peripheral blood, roughly 9.3 milliliters per donor, was collected. Isolated per sample were at least 6 million PBMCs. J is TRBJ2-1 and V is TRBV20-1, with D possibly TRBD1 on 5 matching bases. The sequencing sample was made of blood. This receptor was identified in a woman older than 75 in good health. CDR3 nucleotide sequence: TGCAGTGCTTCCCGACAGTTGCAGTTCTTC. The encoded protein is CSASRQLQFF.